This TCR beta chain originates from a study of siplizumab effects on memory and regulatory T cells. Study results and limitations: Naive T cells, seemingly more diverse than memory cells, seemed major alloresponse contributors. For mappable alloreactive CD4+ clones, the mean Treg-derived fraction was around 64% with siplizumab and under 35% in controls.

Assay: immunoSEQ multiplex PCR; the TCRdb copy retains only in-frame clones and omits some. This sample has 90,000 to 95,000 clones, with around 97% found just once. Trimming took 2 bases from V and 8 from J; bases not matched to a gene: 6. There are 14 residues in the CDR3. CDR1 and CDR2 from the germline V gene are SGHDT and YYEEEE. This clone was observed once. Its target is not known. The clonotype comes from a human donor in good health. The V gene is TRBV5-6, the J gene TRBJ1-4; 7 bases agree with TRBD1. Sequencing was carried out using naive CD4+ T cells sorted from blood. CDR3 amino acids: CASSLRGPKEKLFF. CDR3 DNA: TGTGCCAGCAGCTTAAGGGGGCCCAAGGAAAAACTGTTTTTT.